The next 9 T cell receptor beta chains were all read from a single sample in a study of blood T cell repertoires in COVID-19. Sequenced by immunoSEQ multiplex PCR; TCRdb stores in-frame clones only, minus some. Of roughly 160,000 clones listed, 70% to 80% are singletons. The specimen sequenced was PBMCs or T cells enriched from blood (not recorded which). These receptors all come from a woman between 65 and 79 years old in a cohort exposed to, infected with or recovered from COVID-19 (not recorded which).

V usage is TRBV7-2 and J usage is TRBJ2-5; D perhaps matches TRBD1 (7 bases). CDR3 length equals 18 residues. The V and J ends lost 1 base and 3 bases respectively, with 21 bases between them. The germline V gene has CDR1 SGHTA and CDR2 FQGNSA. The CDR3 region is CASSLVWAGGGSKETQYF. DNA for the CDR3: TGTGCCAGCAGCTTAGTCTGGGCAGGGGGAGGCTCAAAAGAGACCCAGTACTTC. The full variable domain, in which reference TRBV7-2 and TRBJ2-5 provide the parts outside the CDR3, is GAGVSQSPSNKVTEKGKDVELRCDPISGHTALYWYRQSLGQGLEFLIYFQGNSAPDKSGLPSDRFSAERTGGSVSTLTIQRTQQEDSAVYLCASSLVWAGGGSKETQYFGPGTRLLVL.

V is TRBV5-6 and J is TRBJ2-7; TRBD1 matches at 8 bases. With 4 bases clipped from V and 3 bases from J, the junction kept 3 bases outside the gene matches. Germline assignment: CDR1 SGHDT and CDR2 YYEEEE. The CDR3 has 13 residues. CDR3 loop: CASSPGGGYEQYF. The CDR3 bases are TGTGCCAGCAGCCCAGGGGGCGGCTACGAGCAGTACTTC. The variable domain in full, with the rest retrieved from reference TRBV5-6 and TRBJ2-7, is DAGVTQSPTHLIKTRGQQVTLRCSPKSGHDTVSWYQQALGQGPQFIFQYYEEEERQRGNFPDRFSGHQFPNYSSELNVNALLLGDSALYLCASSPGGGYEQYFGPGTRLTVT.

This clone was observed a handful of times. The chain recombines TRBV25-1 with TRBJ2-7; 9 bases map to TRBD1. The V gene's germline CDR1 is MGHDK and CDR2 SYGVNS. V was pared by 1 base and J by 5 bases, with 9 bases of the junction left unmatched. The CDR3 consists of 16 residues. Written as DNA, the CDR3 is TGTGCCAGCAGTGAATTCCCGGGACAGGGCTTGGACGAGCAGTACTTC. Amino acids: CASSEFPGQGLDEQYF.

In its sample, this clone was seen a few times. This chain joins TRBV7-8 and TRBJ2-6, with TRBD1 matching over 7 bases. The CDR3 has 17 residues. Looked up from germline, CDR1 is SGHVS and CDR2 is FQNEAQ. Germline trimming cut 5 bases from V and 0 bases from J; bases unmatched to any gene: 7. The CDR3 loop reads CASSDHRGSSGANVLTF. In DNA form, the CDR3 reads TGTGCCAGCAGCGACCACAGGGGATCCTCTGGGGCCAACGTCCTGACTTTC. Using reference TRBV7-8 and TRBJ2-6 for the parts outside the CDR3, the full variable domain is GAGVSQSPRYKVAKRGQDVALRCDPISGHVSLFWYQQALGQGPEFLTYFQNEAQLDKSGLPSDRFFAERPEGSVSTLKIQRTQQEDSAVYLCASSDHRGSSGANVLTFGAGSRLTVL.

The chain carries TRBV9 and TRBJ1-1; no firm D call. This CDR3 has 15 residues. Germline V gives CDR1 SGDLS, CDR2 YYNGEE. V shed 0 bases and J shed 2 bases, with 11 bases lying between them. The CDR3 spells CASSVGAAYNTEAFF. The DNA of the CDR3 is TGTGCCAGCAGCGTAGGGGCAGCCTATAACACTGAAGCTTTCTTT.

The CDR3 region is CASSPSGTGALNYGYTF. CDR3 bases: TGTGCCAGTAGTCCTTCCGGGACAGGGGCATTAAACTATGGCTACACCTTC. The chain couples TRBV19 to TRBJ1-2; 10 bases are a match to TRBD1. CDR1 and CDR2 (germline): LNHDA, SQIVND (reference sequence). With 5 bases clipped from V and 2 bases from J, the junction kept 11 bases outside the gene matches. The CDR3 consists of 17 residues.

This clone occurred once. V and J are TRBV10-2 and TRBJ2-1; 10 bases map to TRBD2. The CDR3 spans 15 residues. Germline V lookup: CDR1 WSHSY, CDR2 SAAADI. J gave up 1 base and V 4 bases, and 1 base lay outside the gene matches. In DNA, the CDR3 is TGCGCCAGCAGTGGAGCGGGGGGGTCCTACAATGAGCAGTTCTTC. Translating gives CASSGAGGSYNEQFF.

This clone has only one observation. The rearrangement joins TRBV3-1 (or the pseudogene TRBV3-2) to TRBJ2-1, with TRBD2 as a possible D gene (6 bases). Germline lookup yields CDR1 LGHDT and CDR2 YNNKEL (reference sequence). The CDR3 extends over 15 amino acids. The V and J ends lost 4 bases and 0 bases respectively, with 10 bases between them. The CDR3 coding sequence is TGTGCCAGCAGCCCGGACGGGAGCTCCTACAATGAGCAGTTCTTC. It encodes CASSPDGSSYNEQFF.

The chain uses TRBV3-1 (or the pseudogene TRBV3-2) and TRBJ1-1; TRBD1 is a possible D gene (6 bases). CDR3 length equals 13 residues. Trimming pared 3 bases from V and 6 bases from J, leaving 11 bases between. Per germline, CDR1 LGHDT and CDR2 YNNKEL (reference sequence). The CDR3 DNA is TGTGCCAGCAGCCAGCCTGGGGGCTCTGAAGCTTTCTTT. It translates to CASSQPGGSEAFF.